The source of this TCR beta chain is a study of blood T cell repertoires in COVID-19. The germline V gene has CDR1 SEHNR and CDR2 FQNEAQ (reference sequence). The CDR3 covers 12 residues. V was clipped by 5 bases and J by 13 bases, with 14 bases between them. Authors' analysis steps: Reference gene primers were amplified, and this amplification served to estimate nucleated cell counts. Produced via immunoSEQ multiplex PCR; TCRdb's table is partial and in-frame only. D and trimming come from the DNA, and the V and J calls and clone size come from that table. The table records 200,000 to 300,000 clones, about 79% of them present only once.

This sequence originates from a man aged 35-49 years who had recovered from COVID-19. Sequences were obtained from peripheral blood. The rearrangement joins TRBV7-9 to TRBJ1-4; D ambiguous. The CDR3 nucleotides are TGTGCCAGCAGCATACAAAACTCGGGACTGTTTTTT. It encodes CASSIQNSGLFF.